This TCR beta chain was identified during a study of beta chain features in type 1 diabetes (dated by TCRdb to 2017 to 2018). As for the study more broadly: Patients and healthy donors did not differ in mean age, gender distribution, total cell number or subset yield. Across all samples, some 100,000,000 sorted cells were examined, and cell number per subset correlated strongly with RNA yield. Regulatory and stem cell-like memory subsets were obtained from only 8 patients and about eight healthy donors, while naive and central memory subsets were obtained from all 30 or so donors. The study compared TCRB repertoires of sorted circulating CD4+ T cell subsets between recently diagnosed type 1 diabetes patients and matched healthy donors.

Each donor gave one peripheral blood draw, approximately 100 mL on average, collected into heparinised tubes. Using a panel that included CD45RO, CCR7, CD25, CD127, CD95 and CD27, naive, central memory, regulatory and stem cell-like memory CD4+ T cells were sorted on a BD FACSAria II. Purity was above 95% for every sorted population. PBMCs were isolated immediately by Lymphoprep density gradient centrifugation and stained directly without culture. So that batch effects would be minimized, each experiment stained and sorted samples in pairs, pairing one healthy donor with one patient. For CDR1 and CDR2, the germline V gene (reference sequence) lists PRHDT and FYEKMQ. Counted from cysteine to phenylalanine, this CDR3 has 14 amino acids. Solely the CDR3 DNA is kept, with 42 bases framed from the first base. The junction shows trimming of 8 bases on V and 4 bases on J, and the gene matches do not reach 7 bases of it.

The entire isolated RNA was reverse transcribed using the High Capacity cDNA Reverse Transcription Kit, and thus expressed TCRB transcripts were sequenced. Deep immunoSEQ sequencing was applied to naive, central memory and regulatory T cell samples, giving an average of roughly 3.5 million total reads per sample. Sorted cells were lysed in RLT buffer, and RNA was extracted using DNase-treated RNeasy Micro or Mini kits according to cell number. To prevent cross-contamination, each cell subset was processed individually, whereas patient and healthy donor samples were processed jointly. The immunoSEQ multiplex PCR was used to amplify TCRB sequences from cDNA, yielding 87-bp fragments that span the CDR3 region. Amplicons were sequenced on the Illumina HiSeq platform. The paper's processing steps were these. PCR bias was corrected computationally using synthetic template baselines, and reads within Hamming distance 2 were collapsed, with unmergeable singletons discarded. Reads were aligned to IMGT to assign V, D and J genes, CDR3 length, and insertions or deletions at six rearrangement sites. Within each subset, clonotype counts were normalized to sorted cell number, after which true diversity and Gini coefficients were computed with the tcR R package. Repertoire sharing was quantified using the overlap coefficient calculated on TCRB nucleotide sequences. TCRdb took over this immuneACCESS table, retaining in-frame rearrangements with V and J assigned. Such tables are incomplete; in checked studies, under half of the missing clones stem from an unresolved V gene, and the remainder is unexplained. Clonal size and the V and J genes are those of that table, whereas D and trimming came from the DNA. This sample is represented by some 350,000 clones; around 9.6% of them were singletons. The ten biggest clones cover about 0.64% of the sample.

This clone showed up just a few times. The specificity of this receptor is unknown. Base qualities are not provided; no much larger clone lies one nucleotide away. The full study reports these points: Because cDNA was sequenced instead of genomic DNA, highly expressing activated cells could be over-represented, though the groups showed no difference in activation or CD3 levels. The naive, central memory and regulatory TCRB repertoires appeared to resemble one another more closely among patients than among healthy donors. In all four CD4+ subsets, TCRB CDR3 length was moderately but significantly shorter in type 1 diabetes patients. Shorter templates might be favored by PCR, yet because patient and control samples were amplified and corrected together, any such skew would affect both groups equally. Only small numbers of individuals were included in the HLA sub-analyses, which left unresolved whether HLA type had any influence on TCRB rearrangement. At VDJ recombination sites, patients with type 1 diabetes made fewer insertions and deleted more nucleotides, a pattern implying thymic rearrangement abnormalities.

The sample consisted of central memory CD4+ T cells from blood. The receptor chain draws on TRBV13 and TRBJ2-3; 9 of the junction bases match TRBD1. The sequence came from a young man with type 1 diabetes. The DNA sequence follows: TGTGCCAGCCAACCGGGACAGGGCCCAGATACGCAGTATTTT. This encodes CASQPGQGPDTQYF.